The present entry profiles one T cell receptor beta chain with its context. This entry comes from a study of blood T cell repertoires in COVID-19. Assay: immunoSEQ multiplex PCR; the TCRdb copy retains only in-frame clones and omits some. The table lists about 120,000 clones, about 80% of them singletons. The germline gives CDR1 MNHEY, CDR2 SVGAGI. V was shortened by 1 base and J by 5 bases, with 14 bases between the two germline ends. This CDR3 has 15 amino acids. Sequenced: peripheral blood. The TCR was taken from a woman aged 80 or over with acute or convalescent COVID-19. The J gene is TRBJ1-2, the V gene TRBV6-5, with D possibly being TRBD1 (6 bases). The CDR3 region has the DNA TGTGCCAGCAGTTACTTGGGGGCGCGCCCATATGGCTACACCTTC. Translation: CASSYLGARPYGYTF.